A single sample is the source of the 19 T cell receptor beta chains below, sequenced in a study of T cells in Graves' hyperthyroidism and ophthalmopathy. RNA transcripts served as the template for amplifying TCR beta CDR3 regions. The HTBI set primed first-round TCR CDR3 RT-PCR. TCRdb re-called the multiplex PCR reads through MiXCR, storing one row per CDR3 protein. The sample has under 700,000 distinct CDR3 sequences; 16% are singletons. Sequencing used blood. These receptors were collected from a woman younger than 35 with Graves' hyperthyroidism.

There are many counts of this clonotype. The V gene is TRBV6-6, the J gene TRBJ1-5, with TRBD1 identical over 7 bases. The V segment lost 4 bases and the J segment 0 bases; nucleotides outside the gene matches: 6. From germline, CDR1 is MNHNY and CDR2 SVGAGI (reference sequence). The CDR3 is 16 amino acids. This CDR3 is CASSSTGIVSNQPQHF. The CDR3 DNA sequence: TGTGCCAGCAGTTCGACAGGGATCGTTAGCAATCAGCCCCAGCATTTT.

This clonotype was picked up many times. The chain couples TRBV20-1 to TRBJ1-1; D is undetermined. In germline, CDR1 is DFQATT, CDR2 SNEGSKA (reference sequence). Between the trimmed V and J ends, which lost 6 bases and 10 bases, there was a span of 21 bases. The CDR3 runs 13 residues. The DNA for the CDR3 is TGCAGTGCGGGCTTTGGCAGCTCCCTGCCAGCTTTCTTT. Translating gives CSAGFGSSLPAFF.

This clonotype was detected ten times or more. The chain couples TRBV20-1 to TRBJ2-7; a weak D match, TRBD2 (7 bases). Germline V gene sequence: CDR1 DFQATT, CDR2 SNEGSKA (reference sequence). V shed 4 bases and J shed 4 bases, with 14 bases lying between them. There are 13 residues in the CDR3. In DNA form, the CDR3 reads TGCAGTGCTACCGGGGAGGGGGGGTACGAGCAGTACTTC. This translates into CSATGEGGYEQYF.

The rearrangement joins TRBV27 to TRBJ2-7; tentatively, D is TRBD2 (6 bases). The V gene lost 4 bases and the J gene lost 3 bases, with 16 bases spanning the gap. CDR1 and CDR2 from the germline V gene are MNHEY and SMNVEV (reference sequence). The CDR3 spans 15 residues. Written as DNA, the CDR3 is TGTGCCAGCAGTTCGCGACCGGGACTTCACTACGAGCAGTACTTC. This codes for CASSSRPGLHYEQYF.

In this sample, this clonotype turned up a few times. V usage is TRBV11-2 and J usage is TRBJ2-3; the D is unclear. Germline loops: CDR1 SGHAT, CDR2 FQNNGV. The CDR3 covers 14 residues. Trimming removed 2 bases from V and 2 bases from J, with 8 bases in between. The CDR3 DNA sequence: TGTGCCAGCAGCTTAAAGAATTTCACAGATACGCAGTATTTT. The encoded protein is CASSLKNFTDTQYF.

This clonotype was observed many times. DNA for the CDR3: TGTGCCAGCAGTCCCCGAATAGCGGAATCGAAGTACGAGCAGTACTTC. It translates to CASSPRIAESKYEQYF. The chain is built from TRBV6-2 or TRBV6-3 and TRBJ2-7, with a weak D call TRBD2 (6 bases). Germline loops: CDR1 MNHEY, CDR2 SVGEGT. The CDR3 spans 16 residues. V lost 5 bases and J 4 bases, leaving 21 bases between the germline ends.

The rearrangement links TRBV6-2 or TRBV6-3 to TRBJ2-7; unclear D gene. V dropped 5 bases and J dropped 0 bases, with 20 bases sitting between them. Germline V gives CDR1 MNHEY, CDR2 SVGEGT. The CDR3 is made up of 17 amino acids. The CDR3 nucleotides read TGTGCCAGCAGTCCTTTCCTTCGGACGGAAAGCTCCTACGAGCAGTACTTC. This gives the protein CASSPFLRTESSYEQYF.

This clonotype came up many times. The CDR3 here is CATSDPRQGGRYGYTF. The CDR3 DNA reads TGTGCCACCAGTGACCCCAGACAGGGGGGGCGATATGGCTACACCTTC. The chain carries TRBV24-1 and TRBJ1-2; TRBD1 agrees at 9 bases. V lost 4 bases, J lost 5 bases, and 10 bases stayed unmatched. There are 16 residues in the CDR3. Germline CDR1 KGHDR, CDR2 SFDVKD.

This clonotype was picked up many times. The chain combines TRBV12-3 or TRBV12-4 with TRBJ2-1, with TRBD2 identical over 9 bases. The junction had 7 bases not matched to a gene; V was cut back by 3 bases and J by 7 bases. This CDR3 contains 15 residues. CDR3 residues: CASSLGSGGLNEQFF. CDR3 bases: TGTGCCAGCAGTTTGGGTAGCGGGGGACTGAATGAGCAGTTCTTC.

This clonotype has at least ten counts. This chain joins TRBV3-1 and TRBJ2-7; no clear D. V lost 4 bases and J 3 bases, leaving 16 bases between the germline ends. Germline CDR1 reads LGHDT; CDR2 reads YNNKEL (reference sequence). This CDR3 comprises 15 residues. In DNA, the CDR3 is TGTGCCAGCAGCCCGTTCTCGACAAACCACTACGAGCAGTACTTC. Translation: CASSPFSTNHYEQYF.

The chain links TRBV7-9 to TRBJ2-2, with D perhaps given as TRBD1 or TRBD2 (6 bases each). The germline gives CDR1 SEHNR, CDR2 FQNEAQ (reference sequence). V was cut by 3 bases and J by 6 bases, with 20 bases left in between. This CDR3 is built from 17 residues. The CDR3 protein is CASSLVGGRRGSGELFF. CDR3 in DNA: TGTGCCAGCAGCTTGGTTGGGGGGCGAAGAGGATCCGGGGAGCTGTTTTTT.

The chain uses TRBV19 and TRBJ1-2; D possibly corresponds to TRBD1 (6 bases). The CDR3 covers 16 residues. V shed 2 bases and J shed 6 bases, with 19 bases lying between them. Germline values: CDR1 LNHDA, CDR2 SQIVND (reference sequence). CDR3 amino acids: CASSIPPGGMRNGYTF. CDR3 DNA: TGTGCCAGTAGTATACCACCCGGGGGCATGAGGAATGGCTACACCTTC.

The CDR3 DNA reads as TGTGCCAGCAGCGACCGGACTAGCGGGAGGGGAGAGACCCAGTACTTC. This gives the protein CASSDRTSGRGETQYF. The chain has TRBV4-2 and TRBJ2-5, with 15 bases aligning to TRBD2. The CDR3 contains 16 residues. Germline-derived CDR1 and CDR2 are LGHNA and YNFKEQ. Germline trimming cut 5 bases from V and 4 bases from J; bases unmatched to any gene: 5.

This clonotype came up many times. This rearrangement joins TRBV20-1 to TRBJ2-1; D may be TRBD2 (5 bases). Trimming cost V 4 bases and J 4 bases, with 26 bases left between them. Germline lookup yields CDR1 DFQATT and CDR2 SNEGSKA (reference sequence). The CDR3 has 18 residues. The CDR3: CSAINPTRILVSYNEQFF. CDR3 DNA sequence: TGCAGTGCTATAAATCCGACCCGTATACTAGTGAGTTACAATGAGCAGTTCTTC.

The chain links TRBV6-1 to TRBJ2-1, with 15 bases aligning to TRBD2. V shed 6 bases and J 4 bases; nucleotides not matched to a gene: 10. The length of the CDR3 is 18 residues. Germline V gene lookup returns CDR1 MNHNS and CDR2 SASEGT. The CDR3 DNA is TGTGCCAGCAGCCCCGGGACTAGCGGGAGGCCTGGATACAATGAGCAGTTCTTC. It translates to CASSPGTSGRPGYNEQFF.

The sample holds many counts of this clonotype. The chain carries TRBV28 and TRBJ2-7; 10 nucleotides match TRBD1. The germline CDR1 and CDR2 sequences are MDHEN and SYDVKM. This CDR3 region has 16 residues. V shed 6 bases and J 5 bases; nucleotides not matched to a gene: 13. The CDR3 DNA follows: TGTGCCAGCAGCCCATCTTGGGGGACAGGGGCCGACGAGCAGTACTTC. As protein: CASSPSWGTGADEQYF.

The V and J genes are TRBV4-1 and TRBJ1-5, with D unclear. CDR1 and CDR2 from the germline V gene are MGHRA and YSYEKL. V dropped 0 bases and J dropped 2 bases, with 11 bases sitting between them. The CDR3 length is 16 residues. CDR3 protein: CASSQELGIGNQPQHF. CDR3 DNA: TGCGCCAGCAGCCAAGAGCTGGGGATAGGCAATCAGCCCCAGCATTTT.

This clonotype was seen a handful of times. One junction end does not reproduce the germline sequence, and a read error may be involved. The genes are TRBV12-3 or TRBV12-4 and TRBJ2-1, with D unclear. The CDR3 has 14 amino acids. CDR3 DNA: TGTGCCAGCGTTCTTCAGTCGTCCTACAATGGGCAGTTCTTC. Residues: CASVLQSSYNGQFF.

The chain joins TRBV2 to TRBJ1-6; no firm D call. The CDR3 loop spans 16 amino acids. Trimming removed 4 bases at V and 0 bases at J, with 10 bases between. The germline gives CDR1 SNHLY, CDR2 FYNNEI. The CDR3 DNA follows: TGTGCCAGCAGTGGGGTCTGGAGCTCCTATAATTCACCCCTCCACTTT. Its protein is CASSGVWSSYNSPLHF.